These 21 T cell receptor beta chains share one sample of origin, sequenced in a study of blood T cell repertoires in COVID-19. This table comes from immunoSEQ multiplex PCR, and its TCRdb copy is limited to in-frame clones, with some not included. The table shows roughly 380,000 clones, with 85% occurring only once. The sequencing input was peripheral blood. The receptor set was obtained from a woman younger than 35 with acute or convalescent COVID-19.

The chain joins TRBV7-8 to TRBJ1-1; TRBD1 is a possible D gene (6 bases). The CDR3 runs to 14 residues. Trimming took off 3 bases at V and 1 base at J, with 9 bases between the two ends. Germline V gene sequence: CDR1 SGHVS, CDR2 FQNEAQ. Written as DNA, the CDR3 is TGTGCCAGCAGCTTGGACAGAAAGAACACTGAAGCTTTCTTT. This translates into CASSLDRKNTEAFF.

This chain links TRBV5-1 with TRBJ2-1, with a weak D call TRBD2 (5 bases). Trimming left V 4 bases short and J 0 bases short, with 8 bases between. This CDR3 has 14 amino acids. Germline V gene sequence: CDR1 SGHRS, CDR2 YFSETQ. The CDR3 protein is CASSRLYSYNEQFF. Written as DNA, the CDR3 is TGCGCCAGCAGCCGACTATACTCCTACAATGAGCAGTTCTTC.

This clone was observed once. The rearrangement uses TRBV11-2 and TRBJ2-3; the D gene is possibly TRBD1 (6 bases). Germline V CDR1 and CDR2: SGHAT, FQNNGV. Trimming removed 5 bases at V and 4 bases at J, with 16 bases between. The CDR3 extends over 15 amino acids. The CDR3 sequence: CASSLQDRGSDTQYF. As DNA, the CDR3 is TGTGCCAGCAGCCTCCAGGACAGAGGATCAGATACGCAGTATTTT.

The rearrangement links TRBV18 to TRBJ1-2; D gene uncertain. Germline V CDR1 and CDR2: KGHSH, LQKENI. The CDR3 is 15 amino acids. Deletions cut 4 bases from V and 4 bases from J, with 16 bases between. The CDR3 is CASSQSIKEGYGYTF. CDR3 bases: TGTGCCAGCTCACAGTCGATCAAGGAGGGCTATGGCTACACCTTC.

This chain connects TRBV19 to TRBJ2-7; the match to TRBD1 covers 9 bases. This CDR3 has 21 amino acids. Germline V gives CDR1 LNHDA, CDR2 SQIVND (reference sequence). The V gene end was trimmed by 2 bases and the J gene end by 2 bases; junction bases not matched to a gene: 22. The CDR3 is CASSILPRTGDLAPKTYEQYF. The CDR3 DNA reads as TGTGCCAGTAGTATATTACCCCGGACAGGGGATCTAGCTCCTAAAACCTACGAGCAGTACTTC. The entire variable domain, with the rest obtained from reference TRBV19 and TRBJ2-7, is as follows: DGGITQSPKYLFRKEGQNVTLSCEQNLNHDAMYWYRQDPGQGLRLIYYSQIVNDFQKGDIAEGYSVSREKKESFPLTVTSAQKNPTAFYLCASSILPRTGDLAPKTYEQYFGPGTRLTVT.

This rearrangement joins TRBV10-3 to TRBJ2-2; possible D gene TRBD2, 6 bases. The germline gives CDR1 ENHRY, CDR2 SYGVKD. This CDR3 comprises 14 residues. The V gene lost 5 bases and the J gene lost 6 bases, with 13 bases spanning the gap. CDR3 loop: CAISPEGGAGELFF. CDR3 nucleotides: TGTGCCATCAGTCCCGAAGGAGGGGCCGGGGAGCTGTTTTTT.

The V gene is TRBV7-6, the J gene TRBJ2-1, with 7 bases lining up with TRBD2. The CDR3 is 18 residues long. The J segment lost 1 base and the V segment lost 3 bases, leaving 12 bases of the junction unmatched. Germline CDR1 is SGHVS and CDR2 is FNYEAQ. The CDR3 spells CASSFGLGRIDSYNEQFF. CDR3 bases: TGTGCCAGCAGCTTTGGCCTCGGGAGGATCGATTCCTACAATGAGCAGTTCTTC.

This sequence joins TRBV6-1 and TRBJ1-2; no reliable D call. The V end lost 2 bases, the J end lost 0 bases, and 13 bases lay between the germline ends. The V gene's germline CDR1 is MNHNS and CDR2 SASEGT. The CDR3 has 16 amino acids. The CDR3 nucleotides read TGTGCCAGCAGTGAACCCCGCCAGACTGCTAACTATGGCTACACCTTC. Amino acid sequence: CASSEPRQTANYGYTF.

This clone has just one count. The chain employs TRBV5-1 and TRBJ2-2, with 7 bases fitting TRBD1. The CDR3 is 16 residues long. The germline V gene encodes CDR1 SGHRS and CDR2 YFSETQ. V shed 4 bases and J 0 bases; nucleotides not matched to a gene: 6. Written as DNA, the CDR3 is TGCGCCAGCAGCCCGGGACAGTCGGCGAACACCGGGGAGCTGTTTTTT. Amino acid sequence: CASSPGQSANTGELFF.

The chain couples TRBV27 to TRBJ1-1, with TRBD1 matching 8 bases. Germline CDR1 is MNHEY and CDR2 is SMNVEV (reference sequence). The CDR3 covers 13 residues. V dropped 5 bases and J dropped 5; count of bases not matched to a gene: 4. CDR3 protein: CASSPRQGTEAFF. CDR3 sequence (DNA): TGTGCCAGCAGTCCCCGACAGGGGACTGAAGCTTTCTTT.

V is TRBV7-3 and J is TRBJ1-6, with 8 bases matching TRBD1. Looked up from germline, CDR1 is SGHTA and CDR2 is FQGTGA. This CDR3 region has 14 residues. V lost 4 bases and J lost 10; bases outside the gene matches: 6. The CDR3 nucleotides are TGTGCCAGCAGCTCCGACAGGGGAAAATCACCCCTCCACTTT. It codes for CASSSDRGKSPLHF.

V usage is TRBV7-9 and J usage is TRBJ1-4; D is unclear. The germline CDR1 and CDR2 sequences are SEHNR and FQNEAQ (reference sequence). The V end lost 0 bases, the J end lost 4 bases, and 12 bases lay between the germline ends. The CDR3 is 16 residues long. The CDR3 nucleotides are TGTGCCAGCAGCTTAGCGCGGGCGGCCCTTAATGAAAAACTGTTTTTT. Its translation: CASSLARAALNEKLFF.

The chain recombines TRBV29-1 with TRBJ1-3; 8 positions match TRBD1. V lost 6 bases to trimming and J lost 4 bases; unmatched junction nucleotides: 5. The germline CDR1 and CDR2 sequences are SQVTM and ANQGSEA. CDR3 length equals 13 residues. The CDR3 is CSVVPGGGNTIYF. For the CDR3, the DNA is TGCAGCGTCGTCCCAGGGGGCGGAAACACCATATATTTT.

The CDR3 reads CAISEGLQLNTEAFF. CDR3 DNA: TGTGCCATCAGTGAGGGACTACAGCTGAACACTGAAGCTTTCTTT. This chain connects TRBV10-3 to TRBJ1-1; D call uncertain. CDR1 is ENHRY, CDR2 SYGVKD, per germline. Trimming pared 2 bases from V and 0 bases from J, leaving 10 bases between. This CDR3 comprises 15 residues.

This chain joins TRBV19 and TRBJ1-2; 11 positions match TRBD1. The CDR3 sequence is 14 residues long. CDR1 and CDR2 (germline): LNHDA, SQIVND (reference sequence). J was trimmed by 4 bases and V by 7 bases; bases with no gene match: 5. The CDR3 loop reads CASTQGTGGYGYTF. CDR3 coding DNA: TGTGCCAGTACACAGGGGACAGGGGGCTATGGCTACACCTTC.

The rearrangement joins TRBV5-1 to TRBJ2-1, with TRBD2 as a possible D gene (6 bases). V was cut by 3 bases and J by 0 bases, with 19 bases left in between. The CDR3 covers 18 residues. The germline CDR1 and CDR2 sequences are SGHRS and YFSETQ. CDR3: CASSWGFGSGGSYNEQFF. The CDR3 bases are TGCGCCAGCAGCTGGGGATTTGGTAGCGGCGGCTCCTACAATGAGCAGTTCTTC.

The chain uses TRBV2 and TRBJ1-2; TRBD1 agrees at 9 bases. The CDR3 runs 12 residues. V lost 5 bases, J lost 7 bases, and 2 bases stayed unmatched. Germline loops: CDR1 SNHLY, CDR2 FYNNEI. CDR3 bases: TGTGCCAGCAGTCCGGACAGGGGTGGCTACACCTTC. Translating gives CASSPDRGGYTF.

This clone was found once. This rearrangement joins TRBV3-1 (or the pseudogene TRBV3-2) to TRBJ1-1, with D unresolved. This CDR3 comprises 12 residues. Trimming shortened V by 1 base and J by 5 bases, and 5 bases separated the two germline ends. The germline V gene encodes CDR1 LGHDT and CDR2 YNNKEL (reference sequence). CDR3 sequence reads: CASSQAGTEAFF. CDR3 sequence (DNA): TGTGCCAGCAGCCAAGCGGGTACTGAAGCTTTCTTT.

The rearrangement uses TRBV3-1 (or the pseudogene TRBV3-2) and TRBJ2-3, with D possibly matching TRBD2 (6 bases). Trimming stripped 6 bases from V and 2 bases from J, with 12 bases between. The CDR3 covers 14 residues. Germline V lookup: CDR1 LGHDT, CDR2 YNNKEL (reference sequence). The chain's CDR3 is CASSSRLDTDTQYF. The CDR3 DNA reads as TGTGCCAGCAGTTCTCGACTAGACACAGATACGCAGTATTTT.

As regards this clone: This may arise from a read error, as a much more abundant clone is one base away. The V call is TRBV2, the J call TRBJ1-2, with TRBD1 identical over 9 bases. This CDR3 contains 13 residues. Germline V gene lookup returns CDR1 SNHLY and CDR2 FYNNEI. V was pared by 6 bases and J by 1 base, with 0 bases of the junction left unmatched. The CDR3 is CASRGQGNYGYTF. CDR3 nucleotides: TGTGCCAGCAGGGGACAGGGTAACTATGGCTACACCTTC.

The chain combines TRBV6-1 with TRBJ1-5; 9 bases fit TRBD1. The junction had 9 bases not matched to a gene; V was cut back by 3 bases and J by 3 bases. This CDR3 is built from 17 residues. Germline V CDR1 and CDR2: MNHNS, SASEGT. DNA for the CDR3: TGTGCCAGCAGTGACCGGGACAGGGTAAGGAACAATCAGCCCCAGCATTTT. It encodes CASSDRDRVRNNQPQHF.